Below are 28 T cell receptor beta chains sequenced from a single sample in a study of cytomegalovirus exposure and HLA in healthy donors. The PCR used 60 Vbeta and 13 Jbeta primers. TCRdb keeps only in-frame clones here, not all; method: immunoSEQ multiplex PCR. This sample lists tens of thousands of clones; its ten largest clones have approximately 16%. Sequenced input: PBMCs. These TCRs come from a boy aged 10-17 years in good health and CMV-seronegative.

This chain joins TRBV9 and TRBJ1-4; no firm D call. With 5 bases removed from V and 0 bases from J, the gap between germline ends came to 11 bases. The CDR3 is 15 residues long. In germline, CDR1 is SGDLS, CDR2 YYNGEE. The CDR3 is CASSEEGATNEKLFF. DNA of the CDR3: TGTGCCAGCAGTGAGGAGGGCGCAACTAATGAAAAACTGTTTTTT.

This chain links TRBV11-2 with TRBJ1-6, with TRBD1 identical over 9 bases. V shed 5 bases, J shed 7 bases, and the junction held 6 bases outside the gene matches. Per the germline V gene, CDR1 is SGHAT and CDR2 is FQNNGV. The CDR3 spans 15 residues. CDR3 sequence (DNA): TGTGCCAGCAGCATATCCGGGACAGGGAATTCACCCCTCCACTTT. Amino acid sequence: CASSISGTGNSPLHF.

The V gene is TRBV14, the J gene TRBJ1-5; no definite D call. CDR3 size: 13 residues. Deletions cut 3 bases from V and 2 bases from J, with 5 bases between. CDR1 is SGHDN and CDR2 is FVKESK in the germline V gene. The CDR3 region is CASSQAGNQPQHF. CDR3 nucleotides: TGTGCCAGCAGCCAGGCTGGCAATCAGCCCCAGCATTTT.

V usage is TRBV5-4 and J usage is TRBJ2-5; perhaps TRBD1 as D (6 bases). In germline, CDR1 is SGHNT, CDR2 YYREEE (reference sequence). This CDR3 comprises 14 residues. Trimming stripped 4 bases from V and 5 bases from J, with 15 bases between. CDR3 protein: CASSRQGIRETQYF. The CDR3 bases are TGTGCCAGCAGCCGGCAGGGGATTAGGGAGACCCAGTACTTC.

V and J are TRBV19 and TRBJ1-2; 7 bases agree with TRBD1. CDR3 length: 15 amino acids. The trim removed 7 bases at V and 0 bases at J, leaving 8 bases unmatched. Germline assignment: CDR1 LNHDA and CDR2 SQIVND (reference sequence). The CDR3 here is CASNIDRVANYGYTF. CDR3 coding DNA: TGTGCCAGTAATATCGACAGGGTAGCTAACTATGGCTACACCTTC.

This chain joins TRBV30 and TRBJ2-7; TRBD2 matches 7 bases. The length of the CDR3 is 15 residues. Trimming cost V 6 bases and J 1 base; bases outside gene matches: 12. CDR1 and CDR2 (germline): GTSNPN, SVGIG (reference sequence). This CDR3 is CACPAGLPTSYEQYF. DNA of the CDR3: TGTGCCTGCCCTGCGGGACTACCAACGTCCTACGAGCAGTACTTC.

This rearrangement joins TRBV2 to TRBJ2-1, with a tentative D call TRBD1 (6 bases). Germline V gene data show CDR1 as SNHLY and CDR2 as FYNNEI. This CDR3 region has 13 residues. The ends were cut back, 7 bases at V and 6 bases at J, with 13 bases in the middle. The CDR3 loop reads CASKNRDFNEQFF. The DNA of the CDR3 is TGTGCCAGCAAGAACAGGGATTTCAATGAGCAGTTCTTC.

This chain connects TRBV6-5 to TRBJ2-5; possible D gene TRBD2, 6 bases. This CDR3 is 13 amino acids long. Germline values: CDR1 MNHEY, CDR2 SVGAGI. V lost 10 bases and J lost 4, with 16 bases in between. The CDR3 DNA is TGTGCCACCCGCCGGGGGAGTTTAGAGACCCAGTACTTC. This sequence encodes CATRRGSLETQYF.

The chain recombines TRBV9 with TRBJ2-7; D remains ambiguous. The CDR3 covers 14 residues. V was shortened by 0 bases and J by 0 bases, with 7 bases between the two germline ends. CDR1 SGDLS and CDR2 YYNGEE come from the germline V gene. CDR3 in amino acids: CASSVDTVSYEQYF. The CDR3, as DNA: TGTGCCAGCAGCGTAGATACAGTCTCCTACGAGCAGTACTTC.

The rearrangement links TRBV18 to TRBJ1-6, with D perhaps matching TRBD1 (5 bases). From germline, CDR1 is KGHSH and CDR2 LQKENI. The CDR3 sequence is 17 residues long. Trimming stripped 6 bases from V and 5 bases from J, with 20 bases between. Written as DNA, the CDR3 is TGTGCCAGCTCTCAACAGGCAGGCGGTGGGGATAATTCACCCCTCCACTTT. Translated: CASSQQAGGGDNSPLHF.

The chain combines TRBV7-2 with TRBJ1-2, with 7 bases fitting TRBD1. J gave up 4 bases and V 5 bases, and 7 bases lay outside the gene matches. Germline V lookup: CDR1 SGHTA, CDR2 FQGNSA. The CDR3 runs 14 residues. CDR3 DNA: TGTGCCAGCAGCCCCCAGGGACAGATCTATGGCTACACCTTC. Translated: CASSPQGQIYGYTF.

CDR3 DNA: TGTGCCAGCAAGGTTTATGACAGGGGAATGGGAGAGACCCAGTACTTC. This codes for CASKVYDRGMGETQYF. This sequence joins TRBV2 and TRBJ2-5; 8 positions agree with TRBD1. J lost 4 bases, V lost 7 bases, and 14 bases had no gene match. CDR3 size: 16 residues. Germline CDR1 reads SNHLY; CDR2 reads FYNNEI.

The rearrangement joins TRBV6-5 to TRBJ2-2; D not resolved. There are 13 residues in the CDR3. Germline-derived CDR1 and CDR2 are MNHEY and SVGAGI. Trimming shortened V by 0 bases and J by 7 bases, and 6 bases separated the two germline ends. The chain's CDR3 is CASSYSSVGELFF. The CDR3, as DNA: TGTGCCAGCAGTTACTCGAGTGTCGGGGAGCTGTTTTTT.

The V and J genes are TRBV19 and TRBJ2-3, with 16 positions matching TRBD2. V lost 6 bases to trimming and J lost 8 bases; unmatched junction nucleotides: 8. Per germline, CDR1 LNHDA and CDR2 SQIVND (reference sequence). The CDR3 sequence is 16 residues long. The CDR3 DNA reads TGTGCCAGTAGCTCCCCGGGACTAGCGGGAGGGGTTACGCAGTATTTT. Translating it yields CASSSPGLAGGVTQYF. The whole variable domain, filled in from reference TRBV19 and TRBJ2-3, reads DGGITQSPKYLFRKEGQNVTLSCEQNLNHDAMYWYRQDPGQGLRLIYYSQIVNDFQKGDIAEGYSVSREKKESFPLTVTSAQKNPTAFYLCASSSPGLAGGVTQYFGPGTRLTVL.

The chain joins TRBV10-3 to TRBJ2-1; TRBD2 matches at 7 bases. The germline CDR1 and CDR2 sequences are ENHRY and SYGVKD. CDR3 length equals 17 residues. V lost 0 bases, J lost 0 bases, and 5 bases stayed unmatched. The CDR3: CAISESSLAASYNEQFF. The CDR3 DNA is TGTGCCATCAGTGAGTCAAGCCTAGCGGCCTCCTACAATGAGCAGTTCTTC.

V usage is TRBV5-1 and J usage is TRBJ2-7; TRBD2 agrees at 9 bases. CDR3 length: 15 residues. V lost 1 base, J lost 3 bases, and 5 bases stayed unmatched. The V gene's germline CDR1 is SGHRS and CDR2 YFSETQ. The CDR3 DNA reads as TGCGCCAGCAGCTTGCTGGGACTAGCTGACTACGAGCAGTACTTC. As protein: CASSLLGLADYEQYF.

This chain uses TRBV18 with TRBJ1-1, with D hard to call. Per the germline V gene, CDR1 is KGHSH and CDR2 is LQKENI. The ends were cut back, 6 bases at V and 7 bases at J, with 15 bases in the middle. CDR3 length: 13 amino acids. The DNA of the CDR3 is TGTGCCAGCTCCTCAAATTCCGGGAGTGAAGCTTTCTTT. The encoded protein is CASSSNSGSEAFF. The complete variable domain, with remaining parts taken from reference TRBV18 and TRBJ1-1, reads NAGVMQNPRHLVRRRGQEARLRCSPMKGHSHVYWYRQLPEEGLKFMVYLQKENIIDESGMPKERFSAEFPKEGPSILRIQQVVRGDSAAYFCASSSNSGSEAFFGQGTRLTVV.

The chain has TRBV30 and TRBJ1-2; a possible D gene is TRBD1 (5 bases). V lost 1 base and J lost 4, with 10 bases in between. This CDR3 has 13 amino acids. Germline CDR1 GTSNPN, CDR2 SVGIG (reference sequence). The CDR3 protein is CAWSAGGAYGYTF. The DNA for the CDR3 is TGTGCCTGGAGTGCTGGAGGGGCCTATGGCTACACCTTC.

The chain has TRBV27 and TRBJ1-2; no clear D gene. Trimming removed 5 bases at V and 4 bases at J, with 11 bases between. Looked up from germline, CDR1 is MNHEY and CDR2 is SMNVEV (reference sequence). There are 13 residues in the CDR3. This CDR3 reads CASSLAASYGYTF. The CDR3 DNA reads TGTGCCAGCAGTCTAGCGGCTAGCTATGGCTACACCTTC.

CDR3: CASKPIPGQDTDTQYF. Here the CDR3 DNA reads TGTGCCAGCAAGCCAATTCCGGGACAGGACACAGATACGCAGTATTTT. The chain couples TRBV27 to TRBJ2-3, with TRBD1 matching over 8 bases. Germline assignment: CDR1 MNHEY and CDR2 SMNVEV (reference sequence). Unmatched junction bases numbered 11, after V lost 7 bases and J lost 2 bases. The CDR3 totals 16 residues.

Comments on this clone: An end of the junction does not agree with germline; a read error may underlie this. This sequence joins TRBV7-6 and TRBJ1-2; D remains unclear. Germline V gene data show CDR1 as SGHVS and CDR2 as FNYEAQ. This CDR3 has 13 amino acids. CDR3 sequence reads: CASSLEGFATTNF. CDR3 DNA: TGTGCCAGCAGCTTAGAGGGATTCGCGACTACGAACTTC.

The CDR3, as DNA: TGTGCCATCAGTGAGTCAGGAGGAAATGAAAAACTGTTTTTT. Translating gives CAISESGGNEKLFF. The chain has TRBV10-3 and TRBJ1-4, with unresolved D. The CDR3 runs to 14 residues. Germline V gene sequence: CDR1 ENHRY, CDR2 SYGVKD. V was trimmed by 0 bases and J by 5 bases, leaving 7 bases between them.

V and J are TRBV18 and TRBJ1-1; TRBD1 is a possible D gene (5 bases). Deletions cut 3 bases from V and 1 base from J, with 9 bases between. The CDR3 is made up of 14 amino acids. Germline loops: CDR1 KGHSH, CDR2 LQKENI. The CDR3 sequence: CASSPSRANTEAFF. The CDR3 coding sequence is TGTGCCAGCTCACCTTCCAGGGCGAACACTGAAGCTTTCTTT.

The chain has TRBV5-1 and TRBJ2-7; the match to TRBD1 covers 7 bases. Germline V gene data show CDR1 as SGHRS and CDR2 as YFSETQ. There are 15 residues in the CDR3. Trimming at V came to 3 bases and at J to 2 bases, leaving 8 bases not matched to a gene. CDR3 residues: CASSSSPGQTYEQYF. CDR3 bases: TGCGCCAGCAGCTCATCTCCGGGACAGACCTACGAGCAGTACTTC.

The gene calls are TRBV7-9 and TRBJ1-5, with 8 nucleotides matching TRBD1. Germline CDR1 reads SEHNR; CDR2 reads FQNEAQ (reference sequence). Trimming removed 4 bases from V and 5 bases from J; junction bases left unmatched: 7. The CDR3 has 15 residues. In nucleotides, the CDR3 is TGTGCCAGCAGCTCGGGACAGGCGGCGGATCAGCCCCAGCATTTT. It translates to CASSSGQAADQPQHF.

CDR3 residues: CASTPGQGNTGANVLTF. CDR3 nucleotide sequence: TGCGCCAGCACCCCGGGACAGGGGAACACTGGGGCCAACGTCCTGACTTTC. The V and J genes are TRBV5-1 and TRBJ2-6; TRBD1 agrees at 10 bases. There are 17 residues in the CDR3. The trim removed 6 bases at V and 2 bases at J, leaving 8 bases unmatched. The germline CDR1 and CDR2 sequences are SGHRS and YFSETQ.

The gene calls are TRBV6-1 and TRBJ1-3, with a weak D call TRBD1 (6 bases). The germline gives CDR1 MNHNS, CDR2 SASEGT. This CDR3 comprises 14 residues. V was pared by 7 bases and J by 4 bases, with 14 bases between. CDR3 DNA: TGTGCCAGCAATTCAGGGGTGAGAGGAAACACCATATATTTT. It codes for CASNSGVRGNTIYF.

This chain uses TRBV5-1 with TRBJ2-5; weak D call: TRBD1 (6 bases). Germline V gene data show CDR1 as SGHRS and CDR2 as YFSETQ. This CDR3 contains 14 residues. V lost 1 base to trimming and J lost 1 base, with 8 bases between them. CDR3 sequence (DNA): TGCGCCAGCAGCTTGCGACAGGCCCAAGAGACCCAGTACTTC. Its protein is CASSLRQAQETQYF.